This is a list of T cell receptor beta chains from one sample in a study of control samples from healthy donors and cancer patients. Only in-frame clones appear in the TCRdb table, and some are missing; sequencing was by immunoSEQ multiplex PCR. The table includes some 130,000 clones, about 93% detected once. The sequenced sample was blood. The receptor source for this set is a man in his forties or fifties in good health. Both conserved end residues are trimmed from each CDR3.

V gene: TRBV21-1
CDR3 protein: ASTPPAGGVMLQETQY

V gene: TRBV3-1/TRBV3-2
CDR3 protein: ASSQELAGGPGGELF

V gene: TRBV10-3
CDR3 protein: AIGERGDYNEQF

V gene: TRBV19
CDR3 protein: ASSQGTYNEQF

V gene: TRBV2
CDR3 protein: ASTDGPNEKLF

V gene: TRBV14
CDR3 protein: ASSPTGGSTYGYT

V gene: TRBV5-4
CDR3 protein: ASSTRTSGQSTDTQY

V gene: TRBV27
CDR3 protein: ASSSQPLQGGGGSGHLSEQY

V gene: TRBV6-5
CDR3 protein: ASSHPGGPQH

V gene: TRBV6-5
CDR3 protein: ASSTRGSYNEQF

V gene: TRBV5-6
CDR3 protein: ASSLVSEHEQF

V gene: TRBV30
CDR3 protein: AWTGGPVEQF

V gene: TRBV19
CDR3 protein: ASSPRTGGKINQPQH

V gene: TRBV11-2
CDR3 protein: ASSLIDRVPNEQY

V gene: TRBV3-1/TRBV3-2
CDR3 protein: ASSQTSRDHEQY

V gene: TRBV28
CDR3 protein: ASSPTGIYGYT

V gene: TRBV18
CDR3 protein: ASSPLGGFTDTQY

V gene: TRBV18
CDR3 protein: ASSPRGYGEAF

V gene: TRBV6-1
CDR3 protein: ASSASPAGGDGEQY

V gene: TRBV9
CDR3 protein: ASSVGPMNTEAF

V gene: TRBV2
CDR3 protein: ATKKAAGGNSPLH

V gene: TRBV5-1
CDR3 protein: ASSPSGGQETQY

V gene: TRBV19
CDR3 protein: ASSTGEDTGLRGTEQF

V gene: TRBV27
CDR3 protein: ASSPDRVRDEQF

V gene: TRBV7-2
CDR3 protein: ASSSRQGNEQF

V gene: TRBV5-5
CDR3 protein: ASSLDEASYNEQF

V gene: TRBV9
CDR3 protein: ASSVGGEYNEQF

V gene: TRBV6-1
CDR3 protein: ASSESRGTEAF

V gene: TRBV6-1
CDR3 protein: ASSEGASRLYGYT

V gene: TRBV6-5
CDR3 protein: ASVILPGGYYEQY

V gene: TRBV7-3
CDR3 protein: ASSLSWGPGNTIY

V gene: TRBV7-8
CDR3 protein: ASSSRRYNEQF

V gene: TRBV3-1/TRBV3-2
CDR3 protein: ASRGAALAGELF

V gene: TRBV18
CDR3 protein: ASSLAGGSYNEQF

V gene: TRBV19
CDR3 protein: ASSHRGNTEAF

V gene: TRBV2
CDR3 protein: ASSQLFSTDTQY

V gene: TRBV30
CDR3 protein: AWTPASDTQY

V gene: TRBV28
CDR3 protein: ASSLSGEKLF

V gene: TRBV7-9
CDR3 protein: ASSPSDRGANVLT

V gene: TRBV11-2
CDR3 protein: ASSSNRALEAQH

V gene: TRBV5-4
CDR3 protein: ASSLAGGPGEQY

V gene: TRBV2
CDR3 protein: ASTPRGGDYYEQY